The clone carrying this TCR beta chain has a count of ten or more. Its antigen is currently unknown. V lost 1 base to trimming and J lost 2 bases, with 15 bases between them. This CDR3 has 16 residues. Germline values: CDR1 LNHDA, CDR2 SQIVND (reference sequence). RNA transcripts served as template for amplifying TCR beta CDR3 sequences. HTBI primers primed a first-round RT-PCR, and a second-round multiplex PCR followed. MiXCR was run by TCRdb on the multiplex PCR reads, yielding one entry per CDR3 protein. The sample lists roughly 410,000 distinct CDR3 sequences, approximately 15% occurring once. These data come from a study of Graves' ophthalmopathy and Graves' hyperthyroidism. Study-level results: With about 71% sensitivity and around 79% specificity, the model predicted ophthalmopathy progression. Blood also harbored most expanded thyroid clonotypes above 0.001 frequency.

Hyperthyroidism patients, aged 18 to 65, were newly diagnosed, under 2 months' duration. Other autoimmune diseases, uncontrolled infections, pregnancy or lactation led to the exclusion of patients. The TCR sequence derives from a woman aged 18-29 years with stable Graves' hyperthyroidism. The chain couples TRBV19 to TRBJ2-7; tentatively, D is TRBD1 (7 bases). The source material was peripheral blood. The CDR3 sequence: CASSIVGGGRAYEQYF. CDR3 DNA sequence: TGTGCCAGTAGTATAGTCGGAGGGGGCAGGGCCTACGAGCAGTACTTC.